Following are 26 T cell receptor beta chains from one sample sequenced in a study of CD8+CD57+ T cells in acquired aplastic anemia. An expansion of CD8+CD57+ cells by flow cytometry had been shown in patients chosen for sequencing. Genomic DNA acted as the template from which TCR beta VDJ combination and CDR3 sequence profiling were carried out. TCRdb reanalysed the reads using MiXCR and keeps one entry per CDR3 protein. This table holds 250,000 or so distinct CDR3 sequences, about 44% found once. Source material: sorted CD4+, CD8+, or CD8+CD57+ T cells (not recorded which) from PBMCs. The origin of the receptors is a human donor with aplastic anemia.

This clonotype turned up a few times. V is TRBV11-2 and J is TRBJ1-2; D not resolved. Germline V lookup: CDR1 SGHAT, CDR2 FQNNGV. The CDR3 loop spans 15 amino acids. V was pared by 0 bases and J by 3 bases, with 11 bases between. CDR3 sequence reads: CASSLEPAEDYGYTF. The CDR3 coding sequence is TGTGCCAGCAGCTTAGAACCTGCCGAAGACTATGGCTACACCTTC.

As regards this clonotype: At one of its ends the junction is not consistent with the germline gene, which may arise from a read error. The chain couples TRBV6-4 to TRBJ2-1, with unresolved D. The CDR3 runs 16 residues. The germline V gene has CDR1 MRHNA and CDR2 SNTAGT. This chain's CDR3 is CAISDPVSSSYNEQFF. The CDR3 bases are TGTGCCATCAGTGACCCTGTATCTAGCTCCTACAATGAGCAGTTCTTC.

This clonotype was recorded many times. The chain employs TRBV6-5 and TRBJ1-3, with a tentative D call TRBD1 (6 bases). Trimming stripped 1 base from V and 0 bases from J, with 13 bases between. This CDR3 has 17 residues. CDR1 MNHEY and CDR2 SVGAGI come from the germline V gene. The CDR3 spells CASSYFRGAHSGNTIYF. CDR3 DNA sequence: TGTGCCAGCAGTTACTTCAGGGGAGCACACTCTGGAAACACCATATATTTT.

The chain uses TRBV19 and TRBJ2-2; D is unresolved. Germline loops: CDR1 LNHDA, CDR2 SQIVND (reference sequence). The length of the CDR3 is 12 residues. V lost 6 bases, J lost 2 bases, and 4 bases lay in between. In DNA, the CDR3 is TGTGCCAGTAGCCATAACACCGGGGAGCTGTTTTTT. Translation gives CASSHNTGELFF.

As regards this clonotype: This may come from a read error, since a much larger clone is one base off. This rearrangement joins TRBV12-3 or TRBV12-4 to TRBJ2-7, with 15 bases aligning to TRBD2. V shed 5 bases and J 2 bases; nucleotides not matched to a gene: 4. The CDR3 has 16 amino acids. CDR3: CASSPGLAGGAYEQYF. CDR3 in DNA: TGTGCCAGCAGTCCGGGACTAGCGGGAGGAGCCTACGAGCAGTACTTC.

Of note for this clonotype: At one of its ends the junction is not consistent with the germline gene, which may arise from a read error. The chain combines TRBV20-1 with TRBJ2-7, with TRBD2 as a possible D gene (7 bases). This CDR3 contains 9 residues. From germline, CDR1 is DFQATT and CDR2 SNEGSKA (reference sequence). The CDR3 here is CSASGGRDF. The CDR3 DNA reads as TGCAGTGCTAGCGGGGGGCGGGATTTC.

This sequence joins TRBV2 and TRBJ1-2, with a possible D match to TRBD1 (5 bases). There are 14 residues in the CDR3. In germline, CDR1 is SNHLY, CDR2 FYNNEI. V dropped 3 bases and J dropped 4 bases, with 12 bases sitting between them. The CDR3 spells CASSEEGLRYGYTF. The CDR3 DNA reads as TGTGCCAGCAGTGAGGAGGGGCTGCGCTATGGCTACACCTTC.

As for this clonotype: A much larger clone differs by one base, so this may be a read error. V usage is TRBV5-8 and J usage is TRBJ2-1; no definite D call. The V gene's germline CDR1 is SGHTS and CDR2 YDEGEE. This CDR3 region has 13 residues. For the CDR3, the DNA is TGTGCCAGCAGCTTGGGTCGCACCAATGAGCAGTCCTTC. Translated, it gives CASSLGRTNEQSF.

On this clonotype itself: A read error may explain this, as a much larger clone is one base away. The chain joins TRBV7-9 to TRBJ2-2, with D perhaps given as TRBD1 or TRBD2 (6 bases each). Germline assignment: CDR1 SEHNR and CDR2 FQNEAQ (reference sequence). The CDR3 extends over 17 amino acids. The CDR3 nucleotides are TGTGCCGGCAGCCCACAGGGAGGTGTGGGTTTAATCGGGGAGCTGTTTTTT. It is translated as CAGSPQGGVGLIGELFF.

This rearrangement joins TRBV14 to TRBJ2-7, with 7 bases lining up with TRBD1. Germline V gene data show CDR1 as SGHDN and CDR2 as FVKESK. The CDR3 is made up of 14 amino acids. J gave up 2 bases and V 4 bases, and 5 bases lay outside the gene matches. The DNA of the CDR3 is TGTGCCAGCAGCCTCGACAGGGTGACCTACGAGCAGTACTTC. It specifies CASSLDRVTYEQYF.

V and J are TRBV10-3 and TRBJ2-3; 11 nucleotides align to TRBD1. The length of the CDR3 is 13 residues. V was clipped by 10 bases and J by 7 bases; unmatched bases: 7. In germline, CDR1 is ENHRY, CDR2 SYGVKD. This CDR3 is CATSWDRGNTQYF. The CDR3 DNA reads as TGTGCCACCAGCTGGGACAGGGGGAATACGCAGTATTTT.

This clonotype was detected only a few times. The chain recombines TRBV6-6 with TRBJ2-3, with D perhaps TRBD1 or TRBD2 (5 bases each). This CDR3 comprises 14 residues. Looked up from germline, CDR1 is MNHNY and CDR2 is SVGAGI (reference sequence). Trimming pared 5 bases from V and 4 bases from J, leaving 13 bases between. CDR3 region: CASSDLRGPDTQYF. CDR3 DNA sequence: TGTGCCAGCAGTGACCTGAGGGGCCCAGATACGCAGTATTTT.

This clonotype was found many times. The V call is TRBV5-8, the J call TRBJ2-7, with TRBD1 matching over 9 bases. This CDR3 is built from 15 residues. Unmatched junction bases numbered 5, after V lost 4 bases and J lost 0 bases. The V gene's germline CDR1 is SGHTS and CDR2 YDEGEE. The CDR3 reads CASSPGQGHSYEQYF. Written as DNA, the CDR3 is TGTGCCAGCAGCCCGGGACAGGGACACTCCTACGAGCAGTACTTC.

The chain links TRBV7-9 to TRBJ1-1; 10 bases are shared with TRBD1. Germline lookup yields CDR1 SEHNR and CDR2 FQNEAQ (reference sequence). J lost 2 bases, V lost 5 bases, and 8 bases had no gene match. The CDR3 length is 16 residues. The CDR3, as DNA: TGTGCCAGCAGCGGGACAGGGACAGGGGACAACACTGAAGCTTTCTTT. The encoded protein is CASSGTGTGDNTEAFF.

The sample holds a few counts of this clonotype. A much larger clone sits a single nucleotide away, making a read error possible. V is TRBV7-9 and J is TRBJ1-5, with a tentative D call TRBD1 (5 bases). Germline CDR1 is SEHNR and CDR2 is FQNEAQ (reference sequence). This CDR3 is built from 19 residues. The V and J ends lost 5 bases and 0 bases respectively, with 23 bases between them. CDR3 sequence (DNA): TGTGCCAGCAGCCCGTTATCCGGGGCAGGACCCAATAGCAATCAGCCCCAGCATTTT. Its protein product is CASSPLSGAGPNSNQPQHF.

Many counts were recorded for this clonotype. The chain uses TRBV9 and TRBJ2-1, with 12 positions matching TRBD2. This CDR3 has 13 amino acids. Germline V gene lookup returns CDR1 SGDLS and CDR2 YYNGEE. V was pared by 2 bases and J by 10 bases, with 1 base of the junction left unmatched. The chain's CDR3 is CASSVGTSGEQFF. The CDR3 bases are TGTGCCAGCAGCGTGGGGACTAGCGGGGAGCAGTTCTTC.

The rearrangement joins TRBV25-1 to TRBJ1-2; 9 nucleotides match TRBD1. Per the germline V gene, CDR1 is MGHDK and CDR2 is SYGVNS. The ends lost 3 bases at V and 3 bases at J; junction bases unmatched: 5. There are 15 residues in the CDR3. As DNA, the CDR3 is TGTGCCAGCAGTGACCCATGGACAGGGGACTATGGCTACACCTTC. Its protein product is CASSDPWTGDYGYTF.

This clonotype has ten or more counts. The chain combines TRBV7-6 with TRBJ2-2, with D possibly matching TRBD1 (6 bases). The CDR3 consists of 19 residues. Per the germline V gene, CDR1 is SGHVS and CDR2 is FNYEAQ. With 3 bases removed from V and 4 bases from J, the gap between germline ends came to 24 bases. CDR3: CASSLPTGAHRLGTGELFF. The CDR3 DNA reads TGTGCCAGCAGCTTGCCGACAGGAGCCCATCGATTGGGCACCGGGGAGCTGTTTTTT.

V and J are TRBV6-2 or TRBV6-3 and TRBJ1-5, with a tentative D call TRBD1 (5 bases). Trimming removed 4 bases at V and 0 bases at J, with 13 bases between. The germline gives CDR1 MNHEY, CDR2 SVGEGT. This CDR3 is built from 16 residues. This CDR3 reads CASSFAGSHSNQPQHF. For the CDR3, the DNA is TGTGCCAGCAGTTTCGCAGGGTCACATAGCAATCAGCCCCAGCATTTT.

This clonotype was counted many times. The DNA for the CDR3 is TGTGCCAGCAGTTTAGTGGGACCTACATCCACAGATACGCAGTATTTT. Protein sequence: CASSLVGPTSTDTQYF. V gene TRBV12-3 or TRBV12-4 combines with J gene TRBJ2-3, with D perhaps assigned TRBD1 or TRBD2 (5 bases each). V was shortened by 1 base and J by 2 bases, with 13 bases between the two germline ends. The CDR3 length is 16 residues.

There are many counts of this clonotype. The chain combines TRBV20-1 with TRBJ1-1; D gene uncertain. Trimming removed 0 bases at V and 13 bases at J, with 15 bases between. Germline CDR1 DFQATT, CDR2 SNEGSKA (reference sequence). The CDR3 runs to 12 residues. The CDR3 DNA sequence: TGCAGTGCTAGAGACCCCCCCTGGCGGAGTTTCTTT. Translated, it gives CSARDPPWRSFF.

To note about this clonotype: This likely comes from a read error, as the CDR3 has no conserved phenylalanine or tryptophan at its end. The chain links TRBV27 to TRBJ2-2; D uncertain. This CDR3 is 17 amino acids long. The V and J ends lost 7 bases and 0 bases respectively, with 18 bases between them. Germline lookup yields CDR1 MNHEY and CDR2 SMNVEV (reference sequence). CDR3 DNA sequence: TGTGCCAGCACCCTTGGCGTCGGGCAGGCGAACACCGGGGAGCTGTTTCTT. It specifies CASTLGVGQANTGELFL.

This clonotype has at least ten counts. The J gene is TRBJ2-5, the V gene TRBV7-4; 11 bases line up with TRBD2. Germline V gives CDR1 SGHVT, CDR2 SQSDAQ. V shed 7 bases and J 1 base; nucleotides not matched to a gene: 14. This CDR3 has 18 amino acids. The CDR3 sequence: CASTTEPGLADSQETQYF. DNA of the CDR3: TGTGCCAGCACCACGGAACCGGGACTAGCGGACTCCCAAGAGACCCAGTACTTC.

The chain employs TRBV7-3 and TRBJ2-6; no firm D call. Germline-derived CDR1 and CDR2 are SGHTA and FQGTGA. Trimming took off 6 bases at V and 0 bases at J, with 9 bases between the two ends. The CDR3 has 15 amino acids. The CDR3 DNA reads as TGTGCCAGCAGACCGGGTGGCTCTGGGGCCAACGTCCTGACTTTC. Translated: CASRPGGSGANVLTF.

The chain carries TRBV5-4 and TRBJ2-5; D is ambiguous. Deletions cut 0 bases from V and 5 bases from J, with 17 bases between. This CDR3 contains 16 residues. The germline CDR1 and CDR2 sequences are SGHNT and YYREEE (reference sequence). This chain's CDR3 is CASSLERSQATETQYF. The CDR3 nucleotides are TGTGCCAGCAGCTTGGAAAGGAGTCAGGCCACCGAGACCCAGTACTTC. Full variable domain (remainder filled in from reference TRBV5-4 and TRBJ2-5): ETGVTQSPTHLIKTRGQQVTLRCSSQSGHNTVSWYQQALGQGPQFIFQYYREEENGRGNFPPRFSGLQFPNYSSELNVNALELDDSALYLCASSLERSQATETQYFGPGTRLLVL.

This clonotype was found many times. CDR3 sequence reads: CAISESEKIRYGYTF. In DNA form, the CDR3 reads TGTGCCATCAGTGAGTCGGAGAAGATTAGGTATGGCTACACCTTC. The J gene is TRBJ1-2, the V gene TRBV10-3; D not certain. Per germline, CDR1 ENHRY and CDR2 SYGVKD. CDR3 size: 15 residues. Trimming removed 0 bases from V and 5 bases from J, with 13 bases in between.